This T cell receptor beta chain was identified during a study of cytomegalovirus exposure and HLA in healthy donors (dated by TCRdb to about 2017). Looking at the study overall: An earlier analysis of some 600 of the donors reported about 300 Gb of sequence data and some 110 million unique TCR beta sequences obtained from around 180 million T cells. Roughly 300 gigabases of sequencing data and 70 million to 95 million unique TCR sequences made up an early release that covered some 640 HLA-typed donors. The genetic ancestry cluster associated with self-reported Caucasian donors included over 65% of the approximately 400 genotyped donors. The aim of the study was to test whether cataloging public T cell receptors could identify signatures of past pathogen exposure. The T cell repertoires of under 750 subjects were profiled by immunosequencing and related to cytomegalovirus serostatus. A separate validation cohort of approximately 130 different subjects was used in addition to the approximately 670-subject first cohort. To predict cytomegalovirus infection status, the study brought together high-throughput TCR immunosequencing, statistical association of individual TCRs with disease status, and machine learning. A later analysis re-examined previously published TCR beta repertoires from more than 600 donors and added high-resolution HLA genotyping to investigate patterns of TCR occurrence. Rather than using new phenotypic data, the later analysis identified candidate immune exposures from TCR beta sequences and from how often those sequences occurred across donors. An earlier analysis of roughly 600 of the donors used high-throughput TCR beta sequencing to judge whether each TCR beta V gene segment behaved as functional or pseudogenic. Donor age, sex, ethnicity and CMV serostatus were collected together with the repertoire data. Genome-wide SNP genotypes for about 55% of the 666 donors were used in a later genetic analysis, which treated that subset as a discovery cohort. All discovery cohort repertoires had been generated using a single sequencing platform. Class I and class II HLA loci were covered by the typing at four-digit resolution. The number of typed donors differed by locus: roughly 629-640 for A, B, C, DRB1 and DQB1; some 500 for DQA1; approximately 610 for DPA1; and roughly 490 for DPB1. Because of strong linkage in the cohort, roughly five DR-DQ haplotypes were treated as single units for association and clustering. On average, around 230,000 unique TCR beta nucleotide sequences were sequenced per donor among several hundred genotyped donors of the cohort, with roughly 19% of those sequences being non-productive.

The method was the immunoSEQ multiplex PCR assay. For the multiplex PCR, a mixture combining 60 forward primers for TCR Vbeta segments and 13 reverse primers for TCR Jbeta segments was used. The CDR3 region of rearranged TCR beta genes was amplified from genomic DNA by a multiplex PCR assay. The amplified TCR beta libraries were sequenced on the Illumina HiSeq System as 87-base-pair reads. The authors' analysis ran thus. A later analysis counted tens of millions of unique TCR beta chains across the 500 to 850 repertoires, and 10 million to 12 million of these chains were shared by at least two donors. A nearest-neighbor algorithm error-corrected the raw reads and collapsed the reads into unique sequences, merging closely related sequences to remove PCR and sequencing errors. Alignment of CDR3 sequences to IMGT reference sequences was used to assign V, D and J gene segments. For a sequence to be retained, at least a six-nucleotide match to both a V gene segment and a J gene segment was required. Rearrangements were classified as productive when the CDR3 lacked stop codons and remained in frame with V and J, and all other rearrangements were classified as non-productive. Following IMGT convention, CDR3 was defined as the stretch from the second conserved V-encoded cysteine up to the conserved J-encoded phenylalanine. The earlier analysis of more than 450 of the donors excluded sequences that lacked an unambiguous match to a single V gene segment. An earlier analysis of a few hundred of the donors classified V segments as functional when productive rearrangements were above 56.7% and as segregating when the standard deviation between donors was above 5%. A statistical classification framework was built to diagnose cytomegalovirus status from the catalog of TCR beta chain sequences. In a later analysis, TCR nucleotide sequences were compared against IMGT/GENE-DB human TR gene sequences so that V and J genes could be assigned. The TCRdist pipeline was used in a later analysis to assign CDR3 sequences and most-parsimonious VDJ recombination scenarios. In a later analysis, every TCR beta chain was defined by the combination of its CDR3 amino acid sequence and its V-gene family, and reads without a unique V-gene family were dropped. To address suspected cross-contamination and a sequencing artifact, a later analysis removed under 600 highly shared, low-generation-probability nucleotide sequences. A later analysis calculated a clonal expansion index for each public chain from normalized within-repertoire ranks of inferred template counts. In a later analysis, generation probabilities were computed with a VDJ recombination model fitted to out-of-frame rearrangements, and the resulting probabilities were checked against IGoR. A later analysis scored TCR-TCR, TCR-HLA and TCR-CMV co-occurrence with hypergeometric tests, applying a repertoire-size bias correction to TCR pairs. A later analysis estimated false discovery rates by permuting HLA or CMV assignments 20 times. In a later analysis, co-occurring TCRs were grouped with DBSCAN, and TCRdist sequence similarity was added when clustering was performed within HLA-allele-positive subsets. Repertoires with fewer than 30,000 or more than 120,000 public chains, plus five repertoires with anomalous nucleotide sharing, were excluded from co-occurrence clustering. The source is immuneACCESS, and TCRdb retained only in-frame sequences with V and J called. Part of the clones is not carried over; for the studies checked, unresolved V genes explain less than half of this, and the remainder is unexplained. That table furnishes V, J and clone size, whereas the DNA furnished D and trimming. The sample's own table lists approximately 70,000 clones. The top ten clonotypes cover 4% to 5.5% of the sample.

The study at large found these results: Some IMGT-functional V segments, including TRBV6-2 and TRBV6-3, could not be distinguished by the 87-base-pair reads and were therefore excluded. A group of highly shared sequence variants was considered likely to be a technical artifact of the sequencing pipeline. Because HLA typing was unavailable for some donors at each locus, only the typed subset was used in association tests. A later analysis reported that several top co-occurrence clusters appeared linked to parvovirus B19, influenza, CMV and Epstein-Barr virus. In a later analysis, TCR association rates were found to vary across HLA loci, with the most associated TCRs seen for DRB1 alleles and the fewest for HLA-C alleles. A further reported finding was that TCR beta sequences accurately predicted the HLA-A and HLA-B alleles for most subjects in the first cohort. Correlated functional status among segregating V segments might reflect linkage disequilibrium, but an unknown experimental factor could not be ruled out. Cytomegalovirus status was reported to be diagnosed by the classifier with high specificity and sensitivity in both the original and validation cohorts. The authors suggested that the approach could potentially be extended to other disease states and immunological phenotypes. In a later analysis, HLA-associated TCR beta chains showed more clonal expansion and lower generation probabilities than non-associated chains that were equally common. In the study, around 160 TCR beta chains were listed as associated with cytomegalovirus. V-gene and J-gene trimming of TCR beta chains was associated with a missense DCLRE1C variant in a later genetic analysis, and the association was replicated in an independent cohort. Only TCR beta chains were sequenced in this cohort, and the absence of alpha or paired-chain data limited detectable features. Because counts were too low, roughly 17 rarely observed V segments, including chromosome 9 orphons, were left out of the earlier analysis of a few hundred of the donors. When HLA alleles, especially DR and DQ, strongly co-occurred, attributing TCR associations to individual alleles was difficult. Roughly uniform sequencing depth across donors was assumed in presence/absence analyses, although this assumption may not hold. CMV serostatus was the only immune exposure information available for the cohort. In vitro tests confirmed that a few of the cytomegalovirus-associated TCR beta chains recognize cytomegalovirus antigens. According to a later genetic analysis, donors in an Asian-associated ancestry cluster had fewer N-insertions in productive TCRs than the approximately 690-donor mean. An earlier analysis of 587 of the donors showed that most TCR beta V segments appeared in productive rearrangements either about 87% or about 30% of the time, which broadly matched IMGT annotations. A later analysis found that most CMV-associated TCR beta chains appeared HLA-restricted, with HLA associations seemingly driven largely by CMV exposure. In a later analysis, some 17,000 TCR beta sequences were associated with specific HLA alleles at a false discovery rate of 0.05. Most TCR sequences were observed very rarely across donors, whereas some public TCRs were present in many individuals.

On this clone: The antigen this receptor binds is unknown.

Including the terminal cysteine and phenylalanine, the CDR3 comprises 17 residues. Only the CDR3 part of the read is kept: 51 bases, read in frame from the first base. V is cut by 3 bases and J by 5 bases, and the space between the germline ends is 20 bases. Via the germline V gene (reference sequence), CDR1 is MNHEY and CDR2 SMNVEV. In total, approximately 690 healthy bone marrow donors made up the cohort. At the time of sampling, all cohort members were nominally healthy, though unrecorded immune exposures were likely present. The donor tested CMV seropositive, placing the donor among the roughly 300 seropositive members of the cohort. A peripheral blood sample was collected from each donor, and TCR beta sequencing was performed on peripheral blood mononuclear cells. The Qiagen DNeasy Blood Extraction Kit was used to extract genomic DNA from the blood cell samples.

Source material: PBMCs. The sequence derives from a woman between 35 and 50 years old in good health and CMV-seropositive. The chain is made from TRBV27 and TRBJ2-1, with the D gene not confidently named. The bases read TGTGCCAGCAGTTTTTACAGCTGGCTGGATGTCCACAATGAGCAGTTCTTC. It translates to CASSFYSWLDVHNEQFF.